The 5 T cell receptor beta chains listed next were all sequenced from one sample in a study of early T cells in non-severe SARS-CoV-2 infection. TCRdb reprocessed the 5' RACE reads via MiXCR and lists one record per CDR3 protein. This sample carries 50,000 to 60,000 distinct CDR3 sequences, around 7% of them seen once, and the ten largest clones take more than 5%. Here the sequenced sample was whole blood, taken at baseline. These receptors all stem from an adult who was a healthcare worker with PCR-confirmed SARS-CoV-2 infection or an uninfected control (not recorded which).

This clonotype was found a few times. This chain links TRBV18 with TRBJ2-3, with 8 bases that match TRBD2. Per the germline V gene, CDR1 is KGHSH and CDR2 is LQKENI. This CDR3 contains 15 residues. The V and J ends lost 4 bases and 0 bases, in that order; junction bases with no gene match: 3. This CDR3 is CASSQIAGSTDTQYF. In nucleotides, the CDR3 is TGTGCCAGCTCACAAATAGCGGGGAGCACAGATACGCAGTATTTT.

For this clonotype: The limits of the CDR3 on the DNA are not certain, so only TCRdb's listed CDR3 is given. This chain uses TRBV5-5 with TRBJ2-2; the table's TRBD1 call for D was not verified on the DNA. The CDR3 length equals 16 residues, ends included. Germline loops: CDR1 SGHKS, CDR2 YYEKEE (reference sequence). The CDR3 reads CASRGGWTTNTGSCFF.

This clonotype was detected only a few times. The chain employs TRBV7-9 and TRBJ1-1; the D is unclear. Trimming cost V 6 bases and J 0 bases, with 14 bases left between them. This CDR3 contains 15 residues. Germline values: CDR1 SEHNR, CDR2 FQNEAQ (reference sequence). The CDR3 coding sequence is TGTGCCAGCAGTTTAACGGGAACAGTGAACACTGAAGCTTTCTTT. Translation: CASSLTGTVNTEAFF. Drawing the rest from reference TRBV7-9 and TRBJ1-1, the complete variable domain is DTGVSQNPRHKITKRGQNVTFRCDPISEHNRLYWYRQTLGQGPEFLTYFQNEAQLEKSRLLSDRFSAERPKGSFSTLEIQRTEQGDSAMYLCASSLTGTVNTEAFFGQGTRLTVV.

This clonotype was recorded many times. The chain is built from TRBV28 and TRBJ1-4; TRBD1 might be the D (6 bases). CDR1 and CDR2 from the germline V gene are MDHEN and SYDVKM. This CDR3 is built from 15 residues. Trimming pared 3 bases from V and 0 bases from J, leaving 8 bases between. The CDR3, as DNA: TGTGCCAGCAGTTTTTACAGGGCAACTAATGAAAAACTGTTTTTT. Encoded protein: CASSFYRATNEKLFF.

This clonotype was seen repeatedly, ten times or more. DNA of the CDR3: TGTGCCAGCAGCCCCGGGGGCACCGGGGAGCTGTTTTTT. Amino acid sequence: CASSPGGTGELFF. This chain links TRBV7-3 with TRBJ2-2; D is perhaps TRBD2 (6 bases). The CDR3 is 13 residues long. Germline CDR1 SGHTA, CDR2 FQGTGA. V was shortened by 5 bases and J by 4 bases, with 8 bases between the two germline ends.